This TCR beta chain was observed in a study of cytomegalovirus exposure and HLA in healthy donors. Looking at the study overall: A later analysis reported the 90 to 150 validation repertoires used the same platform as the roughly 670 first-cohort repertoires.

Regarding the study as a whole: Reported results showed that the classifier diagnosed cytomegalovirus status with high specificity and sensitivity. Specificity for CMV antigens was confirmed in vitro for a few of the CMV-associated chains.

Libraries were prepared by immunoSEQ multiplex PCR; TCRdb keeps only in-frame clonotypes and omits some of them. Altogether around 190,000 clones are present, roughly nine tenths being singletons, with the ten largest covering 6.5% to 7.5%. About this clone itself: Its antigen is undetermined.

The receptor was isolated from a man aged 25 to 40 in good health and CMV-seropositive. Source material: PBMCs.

In nucleotides, the CDR3 is TGTGCCAGCAGCCCTACCGGGACAGGGAACGGGGAGCTGTTTTTT. Translating gives CASSPTGTGNGELFF. The rearrangement uses TRBV28 and TRBJ2-2; 9 bases match TRBD1. CDR3 length: 15 amino acids. Germline values: CDR1 MDHEN, CDR2 SYDVKM. V dropped 6 bases and J dropped 7; count of bases not matched to a gene: 9.